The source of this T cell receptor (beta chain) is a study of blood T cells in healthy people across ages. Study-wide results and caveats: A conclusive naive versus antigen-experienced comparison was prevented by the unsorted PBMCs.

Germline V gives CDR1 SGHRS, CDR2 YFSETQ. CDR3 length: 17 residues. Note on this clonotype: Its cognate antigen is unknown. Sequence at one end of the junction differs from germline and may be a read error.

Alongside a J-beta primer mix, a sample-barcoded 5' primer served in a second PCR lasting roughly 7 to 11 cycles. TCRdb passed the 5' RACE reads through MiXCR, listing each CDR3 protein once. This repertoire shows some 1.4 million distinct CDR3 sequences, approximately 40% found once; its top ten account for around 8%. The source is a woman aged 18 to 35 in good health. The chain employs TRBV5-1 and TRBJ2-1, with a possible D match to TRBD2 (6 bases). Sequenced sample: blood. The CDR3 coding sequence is TGCGCCTGCAGCTTGGGGTCTAGCGCGAGCTCCTACAATGAGCAGTTCTTC. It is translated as CACSLGSSASSYNEQFF.